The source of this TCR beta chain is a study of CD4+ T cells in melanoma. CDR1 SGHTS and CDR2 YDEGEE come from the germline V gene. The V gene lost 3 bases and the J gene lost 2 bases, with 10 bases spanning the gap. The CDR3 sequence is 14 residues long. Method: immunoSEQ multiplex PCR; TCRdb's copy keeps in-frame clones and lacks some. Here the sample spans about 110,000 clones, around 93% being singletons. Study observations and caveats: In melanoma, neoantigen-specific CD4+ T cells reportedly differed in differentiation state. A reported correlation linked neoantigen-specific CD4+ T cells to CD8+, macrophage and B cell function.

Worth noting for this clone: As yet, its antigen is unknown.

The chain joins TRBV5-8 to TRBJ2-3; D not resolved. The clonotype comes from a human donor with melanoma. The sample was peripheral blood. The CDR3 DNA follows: TGTGCCAGCAGCTGGGTAACTTTCACAGATACGCAGTATTTT. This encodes CASSWVTFTDTQYF.